A single sample is the source of the 10 T cell receptor beta chains below, sequenced in a study of memory CD4+ T cells and cytomegalovirus serostatus. Assay used: immunoSEQ multiplex PCR; TCRdb lists only in-frame clones, some missing. The sample comprises around 88,000 clones, 75% to 85% of which are singletons, and less than 4.5% rests with the top ten. Single viable CD3+CD4+CD8-CD45RO+ cells were sorted as the memory CD4+ T cells. Source material: memory CD4+ T cells from blood. These receptors were obtained from an adult in good health and CMV-seropositive.

The chain carries TRBV11-3 and TRBJ2-7, with a tentative D call TRBD2 (5 bases). The CDR3 runs 15 residues. V was clipped by 1 base and J by 0 bases, with 10 bases between them. Looked up from germline, CDR1 is SGHNT and CDR2 is YENEEA. CDR3: CASSLGGGRSYEQYF. The CDR3 region has the DNA TGTGCCAGCAGCTTAGGTGGCGGGCGCTCCTACGAGCAGTACTTC.

The rearrangement uses TRBV19 and TRBJ1-5, with unresolved D. CDR1 is LNHDA and CDR2 is SQIVND in the germline V gene (reference sequence). The CDR3 runs to 16 residues. With 7 bases removed from V and 2 bases from J, the gap between germline ends came to 18 bases. The CDR3 region has the DNA TGTGCCAGTACCGACCCTCGGTTGGGAGGCAATCAGCCCCAGCATTTT. Protein sequence: CASTDPRLGGNQPQHF.

The chain employs TRBV5-1 and TRBJ1-4; the match to TRBD1 covers 7 bases. Germline V CDR1 and CDR2: SGHRS, YFSETQ. This CDR3 spans 17 amino acids. With 0 bases clipped from V and 10 bases from J, the junction kept 15 bases outside the gene matches. CDR3 region: CASSLAGPGTATGKLFF. The CDR3 region has the DNA TGCGCCAGCAGCTTGGCAGGACCCGGGACAGCCACAGGAAAACTGTTTTTT.

The chain uses TRBV21-1 and TRBJ1-3. TRBV21-1 is labeled a pseudogene. The CDR3 totals 18 residues. The CDR3 loop is CASSKNGVTLEAGNTIYF. The CDR3 DNA reads as TGTGCCAGCAGCAAAAATGGGGTGACCCTGGAGGCTGGAAACACCATATATTTT.

The chain recombines TRBV11-2 with TRBJ2-7, with a tentative D call TRBD2 (5 bases). Germline V gives CDR1 SGHAT, CDR2 FQNNGV. Trimming shortened V by 1 base and J by 3 bases, and 13 bases separated the two germline ends. The CDR3 length is 15 residues. Here the CDR3 DNA reads TGTGCCAGCAGCTTAGGGGGAGTCCCGGGCTACGAGCAGTACTTC. Amino acids: CASSLGGVPGYEQYF.

This chain links TRBV5-1 with TRBJ2-1, with 8 bases aligning to TRBD1. The J segment lost 15 bases and the V segment lost 2 bases, leaving 19 bases of the junction unmatched. CDR1 SGHRS and CDR2 YFSETQ come from the germline V gene. The CDR3 runs to 16 residues. The CDR3 nucleotides read TGCGCCAGCAGCTTAGCGCCAGGGGGCGCCCAGGGCAGTCCGTTCTTC. Translated: CASSLAPGGAQGSPFF.

A few counts support this clone. The gene calls are TRBV7-2 and TRBJ1-2; the D is unclear. From germline, CDR1 is SGHTA and CDR2 FQGNSA. Trimming took 1 base from V and 5 from J, leaving 8 bases between them. The CDR3 has 13 residues. The CDR3 coding sequence is TGTGCCAGCAGCTTAGAGTCGCAGTATGGCTACACCTTC. The encoded protein is CASSLESQYGYTF.

CDR3 sequence reads: CASKPGQVDYGYTF. The CDR3 DNA reads as TGTGCCAGCAAACCGGGACAGGTCGACTATGGCTACACCTTC. The V call is TRBV27, the J call TRBJ1-2; TRBD1 aligns across 8 bases. CDR1 is MNHEY, CDR2 SMNVEV, per germline (reference sequence). The CDR3 totals 14 residues. V was pared by 7 bases and J by 3 bases, with 7 bases of the junction left unmatched.

Turning to this clone: Other DNA sequences within the sample encode an identical CDR3. The chain links TRBV5-1 to TRBJ2-7; 12 bases fit TRBD2. This CDR3 spans 19 amino acids. Germline CDR1 is SGHRS and CDR2 is YFSETQ. The ends lost 0 bases at V and 1 base at J; junction bases unmatched: 11. The CDR3 region has the DNA TGCGCCAGCAGCTTGGAACTCGCTAGCGGGAGGGTCGGGTCCTACGAGCAGTACTTC. It specifies CASSLELASGRVGSYEQYF.

This chain uses TRBV6-5 with TRBJ2-3; the D is unclear. The CDR3 length is 13 residues. Trimming removed 5 bases from V and 0 bases from J, with 6 bases in between. Germline values: CDR1 MNHEY, CDR2 SVGAGI. The CDR3 DNA follows: TGTGCCAGCAGTGCTCTAAGCACAGATACGCAGTATTTT. It yields the protein CASSALSTDTQYF.